This T cell receptor beta chain was identified during a study of T cells in Graves' hyperthyroidism and ophthalmopathy. Study-level results: Most expanded thyroid clonotypes above 0.001 recurred in blood. Ophthalmopathy was separated from stable hyperthyroidism by a 13 V-J model.

Stable Graves' hyperthyroidism meant no ophthalmopathy progression within 18 months. Uncontrolled infection, other autoimmune disease, pregnancy or lactation disqualified patients from enrolment. In germline, CDR1 is SGHAT, CDR2 FQDESV (reference sequence). Trimming took 2 bases from V and 6 from J, leaving 14 bases between them. The CDR3 is 15 amino acids. The sample holds many counts of this clonotype. What it binds is unknown. Researchers took RNA transcripts and amplified the TCR beta CDR3 regions from them. When the TCR CDR3 underwent first-round RT-PCR, the HTBI primer set was used. TCRdb ran MiXCR on the multiplex PCR reads and lists one entry per CDR3 protein. Among around 300,000 distinct CDR3 sequences, approximately 15% were seen once, and the ten largest hold roughly 24%.

The clonotype was recovered from a woman aged 30 to 39 with Graves' hyperthyroidism. The source material was blood. The chain couples TRBV11-1 to TRBJ2-1; D assignment may be TRBD1 or TRBD2 (6 bases each). CDR3 bases: TGTGCCAGCAGCTTACTTAGGGGGGTGGGCAATGAGCAGTTCTTC. It encodes CASSLLRGVGNEQFF.